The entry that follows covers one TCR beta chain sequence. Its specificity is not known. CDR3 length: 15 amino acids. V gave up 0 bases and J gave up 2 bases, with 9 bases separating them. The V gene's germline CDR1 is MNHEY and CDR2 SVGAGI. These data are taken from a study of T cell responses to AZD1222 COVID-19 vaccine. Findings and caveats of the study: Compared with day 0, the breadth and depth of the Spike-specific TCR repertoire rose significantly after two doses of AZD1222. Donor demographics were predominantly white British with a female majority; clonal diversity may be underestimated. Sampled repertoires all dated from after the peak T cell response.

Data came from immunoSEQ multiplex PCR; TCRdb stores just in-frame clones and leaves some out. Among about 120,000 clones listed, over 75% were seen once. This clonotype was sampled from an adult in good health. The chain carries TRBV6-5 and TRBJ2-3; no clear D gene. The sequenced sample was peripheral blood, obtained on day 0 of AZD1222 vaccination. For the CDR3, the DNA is TGTGCCAGCAGTTACTCGGGCCAGCCCACAGATACGCAGTATTTT. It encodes CASSYSGQPTDTQYF.